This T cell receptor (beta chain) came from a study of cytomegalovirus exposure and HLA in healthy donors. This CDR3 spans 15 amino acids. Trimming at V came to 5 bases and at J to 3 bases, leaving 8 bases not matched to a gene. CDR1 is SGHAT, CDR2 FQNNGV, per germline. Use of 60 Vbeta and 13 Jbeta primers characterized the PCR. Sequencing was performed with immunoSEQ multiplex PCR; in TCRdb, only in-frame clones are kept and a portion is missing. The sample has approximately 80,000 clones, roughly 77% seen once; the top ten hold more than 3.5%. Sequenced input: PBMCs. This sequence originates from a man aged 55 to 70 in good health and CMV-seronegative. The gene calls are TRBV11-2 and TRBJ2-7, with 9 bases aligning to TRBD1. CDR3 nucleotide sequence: TGTGCCAGCAGCATCACAGGGGGCGACGACTACGAGCAGTACTTC. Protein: CASSITGGDDYEQYF.